These 16 T cell receptor beta chains were all obtained from the same sample, sequenced in a study of cytomegalovirus exposure and HLA in healthy donors. The primer mix had 60 Vbeta and 13 Jbeta primers. Libraries were prepared by immunoSEQ multiplex PCR; TCRdb keeps only in-frame clonotypes and omits some of them. The table has some 200,000 clones, 60% to 80% seen once. The sequenced material came from PBMCs. Receptors were obtained from a man younger than 30 in good health and CMV-seronegative.

The chain couples TRBV15 to TRBJ2-2; no reliable D call. The CDR3 has 13 residues. Trimming shortened V by 0 bases and J by 3 bases, and 2 bases separated the two germline ends. The germline V gene has CDR1 LNHNV and CDR2 YYDKDF (reference sequence). In DNA, the CDR3 is TGTGCCACCAGCAGAGACTACACCGGGGAGCTGTTTTTT. Amino acids: CATSRDYTGELFF. The whole variable domain, filled in from reference TRBV15 and TRBJ2-2, reads DAMVIQNPRYQVTQFGKPVTLSCSQTLNHNVMYWYQQKSSQAPKLLFHYYDKDFNNEADTPDNFQSRRPNTSFCFLDIRSPGLGDTAMYLCATSRDYTGELFFGEGSRLTVL.

The rearrangement uses TRBV29-1 and TRBJ2-6, with D perhaps matching TRBD1 (6 bases). Germline V gene data show CDR1 as SQVTM and CDR2 as ANQGSEA. The CDR3 covers 17 residues. V was trimmed by 3 bases and J by 4 bases, leaving 19 bases between them. The CDR3 coding sequence is TGCAGCGTTGAGCTCTTCTCGGACAGAACAGGGGCCAACGTCCTGACTTTC. Protein: CSVELFSDRTGANVLTF.

The rearrangement uses TRBV29-1 and TRBJ2-5; 7 bases line up with TRBD2. Germline assignment: CDR1 SQVTM and CDR2 ANQGSEA. CDR3 size: 15 residues. Trimming cost V 2 bases and J 5 bases; bases outside gene matches: 11. DNA for the CDR3: TGCAGCGTTGAATGGAGGAGGGAGGGCCGGGAGACCCAGTACTTC. Its translation: CSVEWRREGRETQYF.

V usage is TRBV19 and J usage is TRBJ2-7; 9 nucleotides match TRBD1. The CDR3 extends over 15 amino acids. J lost 0 bases, V lost 3 bases, and 3 bases had no gene match. Germline lookup yields CDR1 LNHDA and CDR2 SQIVND (reference sequence). The CDR3: CASSIGQGHSYEQYF. CDR3 coding DNA: TGTGCCAGTAGTATTGGACAGGGGCACTCCTACGAGCAGTACTTC.

The J gene is TRBJ2-1, the V gene TRBV4-3; 10 bases agree with TRBD2. Germline trimming cut 1 base from V and 8 bases from J; bases unmatched to any gene: 5. The CDR3 runs 15 residues. Germline V lookup: CDR1 LGHNA, CDR2 YSLEER. The CDR3 DNA reads as TGCGCCAGCAGCCAAGTGGCTAGCGGGAGAGATGAGCAGTTCTTC. As protein: CASSQVASGRDEQFF.

V gene TRBV7-3 combines with J gene TRBJ2-5, with D possibly TRBD2 on 6 matching bases. The CDR3 length is 15 residues. Trimming took 6 bases from V and 4 from J, leaving 18 bases between them. Germline assignment: CDR1 SGHTA and CDR2 FQGTGA. CDR3 amino acids: CASRRTGDSGETQYF. Here the CDR3 DNA reads TGTGCCAGCAGACGAACGGGAGACAGCGGAGAGACCCAGTACTTC.

The chain is built from TRBV7-3 and TRBJ2-1; 7 positions agree with TRBD2. The CDR3 extends over 14 amino acids. After removal of 8 bases from V and 3 bases from J, the junction contained 7 bases not matched to a gene. Germline assignment: CDR1 SGHTA and CDR2 FQGTGA. The CDR3 coding sequence is TGTGCCAGCTCTAGACTAGCAGACTACAATGAGCAGTTCTTC. It encodes CASSRLADYNEQFF.

The genes are TRBV19 and TRBJ2-7; 7 nucleotides match TRBD1. V gave up 8 bases and J gave up 1 base; unmatched junction bases: 8. The CDR3 loop spans 14 amino acids. Germline lookup yields CDR1 LNHDA and CDR2 SQIVND (reference sequence). CDR3 nucleotides: TGTGCCAGTGGATTCTCGGGACAGTCCTACGAGCAGTACTTC. Translating gives CASGFSGQSYEQYF.

V usage is TRBV5-4 and J usage is TRBJ1-5, with 9 positions matching TRBD1. CDR3 size: 15 residues. Trimming at V came to 3 bases and at J to 5 bases, leaving 6 bases not matched to a gene. The V gene's germline CDR1 is SGHNT and CDR2 YYREEE (reference sequence). CDR3 DNA sequence: TGTGCCAGCAGCTCCGGGACAGGGACAGATCAGCCCCAGCATTTT. Translated, it gives CASSSGTGTDQPQHF.

V usage is TRBV6-1 and J usage is TRBJ2-2; D may be TRBD2 (7 bases). Per germline, CDR1 MNHNS and CDR2 SASEGT. This CDR3 region has 15 residues. With 6 bases removed from V and 5 bases from J, the gap between germline ends came to 16 bases. The CDR3 sequence: CASREGGRRTGELFF. The DNA of the CDR3 is TGTGCCAGCAGAGAGGGGGGGCGTCGGACCGGGGAGCTGTTTTTT.

This chain links TRBV7-9 with TRBJ2-1; 7 nucleotides align to TRBD2. The germline gives CDR1 SEHNR, CDR2 FQNEAQ (reference sequence). This CDR3 is 13 amino acids long. Unmatched junction bases numbered 6, after V lost 5 bases and J lost 8 bases. DNA for the CDR3: TGTGCCAGCAGCCCCCGGGAGGTAGATGAGCAGTTCTTC. Amino acid sequence: CASSPREVDEQFF.

The V and J genes are TRBV9 and TRBJ2-2; D is possibly TRBD2 (6 bases). The CDR3 contains 15 residues. V shed 6 bases and J shed 6 bases, with 18 bases lying between them. Germline V CDR1 and CDR2: SGDLS, YYNGEE. The CDR3 nucleotides read TGTGCCAGCACCCGGGGGAATACGATACCCGGGGAGCTGTTTTTT. Its protein is CASTRGNTIPGELFF. The full variable domain, in which reference TRBV9 and TRBJ2-2 provide the parts outside the CDR3, is DSGVTQTPKHLITATGQRVTLRCSPRSGDLSVYWYQQSLDQGLQFLIQYYNGEERAKGNILERFSAQQFPDLHSELNLSSLELGDSALYFCASTRGNTIPGELFFGEGSRLTVL.

The chain combines TRBV9 with TRBJ2-5; 7 bases agree with TRBD1. After removal of 4 bases from V and 5 bases from J, the junction contained 14 bases not matched to a gene. Germline CDR1 and CDR2: SGDLS and YYNGEE. CDR3 length: 16 amino acids. CDR3 loop: CASSPEGDSLGETQYF. The DNA of the CDR3 is TGTGCCAGCAGCCCCGAGGGGGACAGTCTTGGGGAGACCCAGTACTTC.

This chain uses TRBV19 with TRBJ2-2; 7 positions match TRBD1. This CDR3 contains 15 residues. The V gene's germline CDR1 is LNHDA and CDR2 SQIVND (reference sequence). Trimming cost V 6 bases and J 0 bases; bases outside gene matches: 4. CDR3 bases: TGTGCCAGTAGGCCGGGACAGACGAACACCGGGGAGCTGTTTTTT. Protein: CASRPGQTNTGELFF.

The chain employs TRBV9 and TRBJ2-6, with 10 nucleotides matching TRBD1. In germline, CDR1 is SGDLS, CDR2 YYNGEE. V lost 4 bases to trimming and J lost 4 bases; unmatched junction nucleotides: 17. This CDR3 region has 20 residues. CDR3 in amino acids: CASSPSPGTGASTGANVLTF. The CDR3 nucleotides are TGTGCCAGCAGCCCCAGTCCCGGGACAGGGGCGAGTACGGGGGCCAACGTCCTGACTTTC. Together with reference TRBV9 and TRBJ2-6, the CDR3 gives the full variable domain: DSGVTQTPKHLITATGQRVTLRCSPRSGDLSVYWYQQSLDQGLQFLIQYYNGEERAKGNILERFSAQQFPDLHSELNLSSLELGDSALYFCASSPSPGTGASTGANVLTFGAGSRLTVL.

The gene calls are TRBV7-2 and TRBJ1-4; D possibly corresponds to TRBD1 (5 bases). The CDR3 runs 17 residues. From germline, CDR1 is SGHTA and CDR2 FQGNSA. The V end lost 3 bases, the J end lost 0 bases, and 14 bases lay between the germline ends. Here the CDR3 DNA reads TGTGCCAGCAGCTTGGGGCAGCAAACGGCAACTAATGAAAAACTGTTTTTT. Its protein product is CASSLGQQTATNEKLFF.